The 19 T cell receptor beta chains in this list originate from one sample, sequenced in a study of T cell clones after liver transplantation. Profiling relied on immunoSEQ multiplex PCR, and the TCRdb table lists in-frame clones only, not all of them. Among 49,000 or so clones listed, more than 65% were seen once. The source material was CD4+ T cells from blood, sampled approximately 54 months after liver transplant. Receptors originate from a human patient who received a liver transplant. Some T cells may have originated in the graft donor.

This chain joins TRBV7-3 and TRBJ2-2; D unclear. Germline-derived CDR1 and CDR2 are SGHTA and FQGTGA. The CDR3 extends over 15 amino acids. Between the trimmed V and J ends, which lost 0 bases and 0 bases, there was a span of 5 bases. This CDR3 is CASSLTTANTGELFF. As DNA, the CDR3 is TGTGCCAGCAGCTTAACTACAGCGAACACCGGGGAGCTGTTTTTT.

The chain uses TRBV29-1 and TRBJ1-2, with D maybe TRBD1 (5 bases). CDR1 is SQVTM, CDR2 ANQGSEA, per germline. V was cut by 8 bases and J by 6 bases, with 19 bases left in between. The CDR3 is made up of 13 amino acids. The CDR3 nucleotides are TGCAGCACTGAGACGGGCAGGGTTGATGGCTACACCTTC. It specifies CSTETGRVDGYTF.

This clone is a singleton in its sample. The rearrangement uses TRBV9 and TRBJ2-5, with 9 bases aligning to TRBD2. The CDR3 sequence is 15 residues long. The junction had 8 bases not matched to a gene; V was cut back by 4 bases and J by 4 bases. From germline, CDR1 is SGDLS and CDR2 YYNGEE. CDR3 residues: CASSPGGSGGETQYF. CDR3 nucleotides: TGTGCCAGCAGCCCCGGGGGTAGCGGGGGAGAGACCCAGTACTTC.

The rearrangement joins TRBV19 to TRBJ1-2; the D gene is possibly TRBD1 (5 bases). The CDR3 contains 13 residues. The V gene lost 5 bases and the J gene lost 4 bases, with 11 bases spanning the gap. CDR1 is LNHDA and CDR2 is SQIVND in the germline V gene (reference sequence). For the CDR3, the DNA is TGTGCCAGTAGTGCAGGGCTGACCTATGGCTACACCTTC. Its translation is CASSAGLTYGYTF.

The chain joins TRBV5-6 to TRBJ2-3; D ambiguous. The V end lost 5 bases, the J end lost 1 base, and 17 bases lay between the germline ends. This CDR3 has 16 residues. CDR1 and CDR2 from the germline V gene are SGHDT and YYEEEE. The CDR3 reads CASSSVVAFGTDTQYF. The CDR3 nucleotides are TGTGCCAGCAGTTCCGTCGTAGCCTTTGGCACAGATACGCAGTATTTT.

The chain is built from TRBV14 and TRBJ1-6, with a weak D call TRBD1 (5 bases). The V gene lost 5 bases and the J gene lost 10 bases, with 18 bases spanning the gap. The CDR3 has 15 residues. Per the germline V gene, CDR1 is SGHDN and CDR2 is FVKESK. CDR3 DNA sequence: TGTGCCAGCAGCGTTGGACATGTTTTGGCCTCACCCCTCCACTTT. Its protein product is CASSVGHVLASPLHF.

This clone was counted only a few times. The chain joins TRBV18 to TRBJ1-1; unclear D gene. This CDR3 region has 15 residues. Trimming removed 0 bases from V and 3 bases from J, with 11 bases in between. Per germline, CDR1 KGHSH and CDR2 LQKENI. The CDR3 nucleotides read TGTGCCAGCTCACCACCGTCCATGATTGACACTGAAGCTTTCTTT. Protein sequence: CASSPPSMIDTEAFF.

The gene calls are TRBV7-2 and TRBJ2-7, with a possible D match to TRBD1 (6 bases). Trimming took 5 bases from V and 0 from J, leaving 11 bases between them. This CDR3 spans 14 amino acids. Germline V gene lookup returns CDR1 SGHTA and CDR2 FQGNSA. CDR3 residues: CASSPADSSYEQYF. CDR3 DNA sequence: TGTGCCAGCAGCCCAGCGGACAGCTCCTACGAGCAGTACTTC.

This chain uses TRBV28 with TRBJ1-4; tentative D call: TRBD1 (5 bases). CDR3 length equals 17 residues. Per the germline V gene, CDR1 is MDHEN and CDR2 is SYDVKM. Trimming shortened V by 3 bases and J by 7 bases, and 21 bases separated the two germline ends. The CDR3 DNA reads TGTGCCAGCAGTTTGAGCAGGAGGACGACAGTCAGTGAAAAACTGTTTTTT. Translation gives CASSLSRRTTVSEKLFF.

This chain's CDR3 is CAWSAGGGAQYF. In nucleotides, the CDR3 is TGTGCCTGGAGTGCGGGCGGGGGGGCGCAGTATTTT. The chain recombines TRBV30 with TRBJ2-3, with 9 bases aligning to TRBD2. The germline V gene has CDR1 GTSNPN and CDR2 SVGIG (reference sequence). The CDR3 covers 12 residues. V was clipped by 1 base and J by 10 bases; unmatched bases: 3.

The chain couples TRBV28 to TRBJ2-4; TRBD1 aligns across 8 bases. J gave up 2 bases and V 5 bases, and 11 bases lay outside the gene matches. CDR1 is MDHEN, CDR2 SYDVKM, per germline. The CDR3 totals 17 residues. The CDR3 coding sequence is TGTGCCAGCAGTCCCCCCGGGACAGGCCGAACCAAAAACATTCAGTACTTC. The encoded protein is CASSPPGTGRTKNIQYF.

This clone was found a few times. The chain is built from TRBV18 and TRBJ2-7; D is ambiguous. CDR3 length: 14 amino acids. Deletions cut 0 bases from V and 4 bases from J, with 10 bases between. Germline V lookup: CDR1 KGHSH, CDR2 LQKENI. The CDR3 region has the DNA TGTGCCAGCTCACCACCGGGTGACCGGTACGAGCAGTACTTC. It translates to CASSPPGDRYEQYF.

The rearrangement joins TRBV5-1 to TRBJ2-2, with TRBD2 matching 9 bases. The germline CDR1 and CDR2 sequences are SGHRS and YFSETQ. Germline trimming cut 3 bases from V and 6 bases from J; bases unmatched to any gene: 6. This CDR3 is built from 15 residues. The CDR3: CASSSAGGPPGELFF. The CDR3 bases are TGCGCCAGCAGCTCGGCGGGGGGGCCCCCCGGGGAGCTGTTTTTT.

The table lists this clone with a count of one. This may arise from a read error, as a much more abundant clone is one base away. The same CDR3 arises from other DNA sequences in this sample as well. The CDR3 nucleotides are TGTGCCAGCAGCTTGGGGGCGACTCCAAGCACAGATACACAGTATTTT. This encodes CASSLGATPSTDTQYF. The rearrangement links TRBV5-4 to TRBJ2-3; D is uncertain. The CDR3 runs to 16 residues. Germline V gene lookup returns CDR1 SGHNT and CDR2 YYREEE (reference sequence).

The CDR3 DNA is TGTGCCAGCTCACCACCGGACAGGGGGCCCGGCTACACCTTC. Translating it yields CASSPPDRGPGYTF. The chain joins TRBV18 to TRBJ1-2, with 11 bases aligning to TRBD1. V was clipped by 0 bases and J by 8 bases; unmatched bases: 2. Germline V gene data show CDR1 as KGHSH and CDR2 as LQKENI. This CDR3 is built from 14 residues.

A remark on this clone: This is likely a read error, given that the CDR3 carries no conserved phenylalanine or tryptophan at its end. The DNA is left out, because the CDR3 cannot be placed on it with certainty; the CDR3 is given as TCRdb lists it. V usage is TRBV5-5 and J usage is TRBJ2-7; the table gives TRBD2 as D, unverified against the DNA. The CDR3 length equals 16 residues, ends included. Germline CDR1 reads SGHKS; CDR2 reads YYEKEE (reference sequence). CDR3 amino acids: CASSLLPSSYTSEESL.

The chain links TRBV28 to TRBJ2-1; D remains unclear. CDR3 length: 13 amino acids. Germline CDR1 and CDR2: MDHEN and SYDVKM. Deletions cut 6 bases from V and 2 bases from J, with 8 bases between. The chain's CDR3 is CASSNTAYNEQFF. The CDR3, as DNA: TGTGCCAGCAGCAACACAGCCTACAATGAGCAGTTCTTC.

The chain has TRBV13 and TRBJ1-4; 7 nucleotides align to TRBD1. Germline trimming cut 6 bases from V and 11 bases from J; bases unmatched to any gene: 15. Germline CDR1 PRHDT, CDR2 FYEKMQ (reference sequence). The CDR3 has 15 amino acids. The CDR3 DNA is TGTGCCAGCAGGCAACAGGGGCGCGGTTGGGGGAAACTGTTTTTT. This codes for CASRQQGRGWGKLFF.

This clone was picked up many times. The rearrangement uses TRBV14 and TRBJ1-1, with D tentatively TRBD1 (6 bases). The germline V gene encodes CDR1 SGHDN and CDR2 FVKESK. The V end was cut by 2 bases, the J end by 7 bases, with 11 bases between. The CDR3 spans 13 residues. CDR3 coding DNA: TGTGCCAGCAGCCAATTAGGGGGGAGTGAAGCTTTCTTT. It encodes CASSQLGGSEAFF.